A selection of T cell receptor beta chains follows, all from one sample in a study of monozygotic twins with inflammatory bowel disease. One entry per CDR3 protein, without DNA, is what TCRdb gives after re-calling the 5' RACE reads. This sample's clone table lists 330,000 or so distinct CDR3 sequences. Sequenced: blood. These receptor sequences come from a human donor with ulcerative colitis or Crohn's disease, or a healthy co-twin of an affected twin (not recorded which). CDR3s include the opening cysteine and the closing phenylalanine or tryptophan. For some rows the clone size is stated as once, few or many, or as a class when expanded; others skip it.

TRBJ1-5 | . | TRBV30 | CAWSLGVGQPQHF
TRBJ1-1 | . | TRBV3-1 | CASSQVGWEAFF
TRBJ2-2 | . | TRBV6-4 | CASSEGYDTGELFF
TRBJ2-1 | . | TRBV11-2 | CASSPTGTGHNEQFF
TRBJ1-4 | . | TRBV11-2 | CASSLLTGGNEKLFF
TRBJ2-1 | . | TRBV28 | CASTHWWQPESSYNEQFF
TRBJ2-7 | . | TRBV20-1 | CSASGTVDYEQYF
TRBJ1-2 | . | TRBV18 | CASSWTGQENYGYTF
TRBJ2-2 | . | TRBV6-5 | CASSFVAAIPGELFF
TRBJ2-5 | . | TRBV7-6 | CASSLFSGTVSRGTQYF
TRBJ2-1 | . | TRBV7-3 | CASSLSSPGYEQFF
TRBJ1-1 | . | TRBV20-1 | CSGAGVNTEAFF
TRBJ2-3 | . | TRBV7-2 | CASSLRLAGGTDTQYF
TRBJ1-1 | . | TRBV5-6 | CASSFSDTEAFF
TRBJ1-2 | . | TRBV20-1 | CSARETVNYGYTF
TRBJ2-7 | . | TRBV6-6 | CASRPPATYEQYF
TRBJ2-1 | . | TRBV18 | CASSPLSGGGEQFF
TRBJ2-7 | . | TRBV2 | CASSEGGTAAYEQYF
TRBJ2-5 | . | TRBV3-1 | CASSQDAETQYF
TRBJ2-7 | . | TRBV7-9 | CASSLDYQIYEQYF
TRBJ2-2 | . | TRBV20-1 | CSADGGGNTGELFF
TRBJ2-7 | . | TRBV28 | CASSPLGALGDEQYF
TRBJ2-1 | . | TRBV4-2 | CASSQPGLAGANEQFF
TRBJ2-3 | . | TRBV6-1 | CASRSTGRADTQYF
TRBJ2-2 | medium-sized | TRBV19 | CATQGLGDTGELFF
TRBJ2-3 | . | TRBV29-1 | CSVATGTWDTQYF
TRBJ2-1 | . | TRBV6-5 | CASSSRGLAGHNEQFF